This TCR beta chain stems from a study of T cell repertoires in cytomegalovirus infection. Study-wide points: There were HLA-C-restricted CMV-specific TCR beta clonotypes dominating the ex vivo response.

Each CDR3 protein gets one entry after TCRdb re-called the reads with MiXCR. The sample yields just over 450,000 distinct CDR3 sequences, approximately 42% seen once. The CDR3 consists of 14 residues. Unmatched junction bases numbered 2, after V lost 4 bases and J lost 1 base. Looked up from germline, CDR1 is LGHNT and CDR2 is FRNRAP. A word on this clonotype: Its antigen remains unidentified.

V usage is TRBV12-5 and J usage is TRBJ2-5, with 8 bases lining up with TRBD1. The sequencing here drew on cultured PBMCs, taken from culture after CMV antigen stimulation. This TCR was recovered from a human donor in good health (CMV status not recorded). Some clones in this sample may be carry-over from other donors' samples. The chain's CDR3 is CASGSGQGQETQYF. As DNA, the CDR3 is TGTGCTAGTGGTTCCGGACAGGGCCAAGAGACCCAGTACTTC. Filled out from reference TRBV12-5 and TRBJ2-5, the complete variable domain reads DARVTQTPRHKVTEMGQEVTMRCQPILGHNTVFWYRQTMMQGLELLAYFRNRAPLDDSGMPKDRFSAEMPDATLATLKIQPSEPRDSAVYFCASGSGQGQETQYFGPGTRLLVL.